What follows describes a single T cell receptor beta chain. The sample belongs to a study of blood T cell repertoires in COVID-19. Across the study: Both acute and convalescent COVID-19 samples were obtained from the United States, Italy and Spain. In each case, the material was cDNA or gDNA derived from T cells, B-cell-depleted T cells, or PBMCs.

Original processing methods: Reference gene primer amplification gave estimated nucleated cell counts. Repertoires were generated with immunoSEQ multiplex PCR, while TCRdb's copy carries only in-frame clones and drops some. The D gene and trimming were derived from the DNA, and the V and J assignments and clone size from that table. Of more than 45,000 clones listed, 60% to 85% are singletons. Germline assignment: CDR1 SGHAT and CDR2 FQNNGV. V lost 1 base to trimming and J lost 10 bases, with 22 bases between them. CDR3 length: 16 amino acids. The chain has TRBV11-2 and TRBJ1-1; the D gene is possibly TRBD1 (6 bases). The source material was peripheral blood. This clonotype was sampled from a human donor in a cohort sampled during active COVID-19. In DNA form, the CDR3 reads TGTGCCAGCAGCTTAGTGGTCAGGGGACGAAATGGGGGAGCTTTCTTT. Amino acid sequence: CASSLVVRGRNGGAFF. The whole variable domain, remainder taken from reference TRBV11-2 and TRBJ1-1, is EAGVAQSPRYKIIEKRQSVAFWCNPISGHATLYWYQQILGQGPKLLIQFQNNGVVDDSQLPKDRFSAERLKGVDSTLKIQPAKLEDSAVYLCASSLVVRGRNGGAFFGQGTRLTVV.